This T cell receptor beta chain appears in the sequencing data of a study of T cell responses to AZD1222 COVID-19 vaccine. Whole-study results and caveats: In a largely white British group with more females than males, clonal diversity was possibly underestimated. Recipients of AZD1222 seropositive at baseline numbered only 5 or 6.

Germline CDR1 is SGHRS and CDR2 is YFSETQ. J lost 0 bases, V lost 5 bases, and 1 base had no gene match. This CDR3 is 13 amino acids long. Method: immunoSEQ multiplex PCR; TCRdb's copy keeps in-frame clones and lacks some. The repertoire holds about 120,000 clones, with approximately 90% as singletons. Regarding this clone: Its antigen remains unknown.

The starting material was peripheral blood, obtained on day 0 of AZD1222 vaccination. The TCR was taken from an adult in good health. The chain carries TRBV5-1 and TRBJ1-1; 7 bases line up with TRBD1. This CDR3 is CASSTGVNTEAFF. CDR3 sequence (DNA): TGCGCCAGCAGTACAGGGGTGAACACTGAAGCTTTCTTT.